The rows below give T cell receptor beta chains drawn from one sample of a study of control samples from healthy donors and cancer patients. Sequencing used immunoSEQ multiplex PCR; TCRdb keeps in-frame clones, though not all of them. The table records around 22,000 clones, 65% to 90% of them present only once. The sequencing sample was made of PBMCs. The receptors here all came from a man in his 60s with head and neck cancer. Both conserved end residues are part of each CDR3. Fields, in order: V gene, CDR3 length, D gene, J gene, clone size, CDR3 protein, CDR3 DNA. A D gene is named only where the DNA matches it firmly. The size of a clone is reported for some rows only, either as once, few or many, or as a class for expanded clones.

v_call: TRBV5-1; cdr3_length: 16; d_call: TRBD2; j_call: TRBJ2-1; clone_size: few; cdr3_aa: CASSLGTSGEGYEQFF; cdr3_nt: TGCGCCAGCAGCTTGGGGACTAGCGGTGAGGGGTATGAGCAGTTCTTC
v_call: TRBV5-1; cdr3_length: 17; d_call: TRBD2; j_call: TRBJ2-3; clone_size: -; cdr3_aa: CASSYGLAGVGTDTQYF; cdr3_nt: TGCGCCAGCAGCTACGGACTAGCGGGGGTCGGCACAGATACGCAGTATTTT
v_call: TRBV27; cdr3_length: 16; d_call: TRBD2; j_call: TRBJ2-3; clone_size: -; cdr3_aa: CASSRSSGRATDTQYF; cdr3_nt: TGTGCCAGCAGTAGATCTAGCGGGAGGGCGACAGATACGCAGTATTTT
v_call: TRBV29-1; cdr3_length: 14; d_call: TRBD1; j_call: TRBJ1-2; clone_size: -; cdr3_aa: CSVEVPDRNYGYTF; cdr3_nt: TGCAGCGTTGAAGTCCCGGACAGGAACTATGGCTACACCTTC
v_call: TRBV2; cdr3_length: 12; d_call: -; j_call: TRBJ1-4; clone_size: -; cdr3_aa: CASKETNEKLFF; cdr3_nt: TGTGCCAGCAAGGAGACTAATGAAAAACTGTTTTTT
v_call: TRBV7-8; cdr3_length: 15; d_call: -; j_call: TRBJ1-5; clone_size: -; cdr3_aa: CASSSYRAGNQPQHF; cdr3_nt: TGTGCCAGCAGCTCCTACAGGGCCGGCAATCAGCCCCAGCATTTT
v_call: TRBV6-5; cdr3_length: 14; d_call: -; j_call: TRBJ1-3; clone_size: -; cdr3_aa: CASTPSRSGNTIYF; cdr3_nt: TGTGCCAGCACTCCGAGCCGCTCTGGAAACACCATATATTTT
v_call: TRBV12-5; cdr3_length: 14; d_call: -; j_call: TRBJ2-1; clone_size: -; cdr3_aa: CASGWAGRGNEQFF; cdr3_nt: TGTGCTAGTGGTTGGGCCGGCCGGGGGAATGAGCAGTTCTTC
v_call: TRBV11-2; cdr3_length: 15; d_call: -; j_call: TRBJ2-7; clone_size: -; cdr3_aa: CASSFREGAWAEQYF; cdr3_nt: TGTGCCAGCAGCTTTAGGGAGGGGGCTTGGGCCGAGCAGTACTTC
v_call: TRBV5-1; cdr3_length: 17; d_call: TRBD1; j_call: TRBJ1-3; clone_size: -; cdr3_aa: CASSLVGQGASGNTIYF; cdr3_nt: TGCGCCAGCAGCTTGGTGGGACAGGGGGCCTCTGGAAACACCATATATTTT
v_call: TRBV6-5; cdr3_length: 15; d_call: -; j_call: TRBJ2-5; clone_size: -; cdr3_aa: CASSYSVSGRETQYF; cdr3_nt: TGTGCCAGCAGTTACTCCGTTTCAGGGAGGGAGACCCAGTACTTC
v_call: TRBV11-3; cdr3_length: 14; d_call: -; j_call: TRBJ1-6; clone_size: -; cdr3_aa: CASSSGRSNSPLHF; cdr3_nt: TGTGCCAGCAGCTCGGGACGGAGCAATTCACCCCTCCACTTT
v_call: TRBV27; cdr3_length: 16; d_call: TRBD2; j_call: TRBJ2-7; clone_size: once; cdr3_aa: CASSSSGDGDSLEQYF; cdr3_nt: TGTGCCAGCAGTTCTAGCGGGGACGGGGACTCCCTCGAGCAGTACTTC
v_call: TRBV11-2; cdr3_length: 14; d_call: -; j_call: TRBJ2-2; clone_size: -; cdr3_aa: CASSARTNTGELFF; cdr3_nt: TGTGCCAGCAGCGCCAGGACGAACACCGGGGAGCTGTTTTTT
v_call: TRBV29-1; cdr3_length: 14; d_call: TRBD2; j_call: TRBJ2-7; clone_size: few; cdr3_aa: CSVPGTSGSYEQYF; cdr3_nt: TGCAGCGTCCCCGGGACTAGCGGCTCCTACGAGCAGTACTTC
v_call: TRBV7-2; cdr3_length: 14; d_call: TRBD2; j_call: TRBJ2-7; clone_size: few; cdr3_aa: CASTLSGRSYEQYF; cdr3_nt: TGTGCCAGCACCCTTAGCGGGAGGTCCTACGAGCAGTACTTC
v_call: TRBV24-1; cdr3_length: 15; d_call: TRBD1; j_call: TRBJ2-6; clone_size: -; cdr3_aa: CATSDGTGRANVLTF; cdr3_nt: TGTGCCACCAGTGACGGGACAGGGAGAGCCAACGTCCTGACTTTC
v_call: TRBV19; cdr3_length: 16; d_call: TRBD2; j_call: TRBJ2-7; clone_size: -; cdr3_aa: CASSSWASGNNYEQYF; cdr3_nt: TGTGCCAGTAGCAGCTGGGCTAGCGGGAATAACTACGAGCAGTACTTC
v_call: TRBV5-6; cdr3_length: 15; d_call: TRBD2; j_call: TRBJ2-2; clone_size: -; cdr3_aa: CASSLGAGGTGELFF; cdr3_nt: TGTGCCAGCAGCTTAGGAGCGGGAGGGACCGGGGAGCTGTTTTTT
v_call: TRBV30; cdr3_length: 16; d_call: TRBD1; j_call: TRBJ1-6; clone_size: -; cdr3_aa: CAWSVRGTGANSPLHF; cdr3_nt: TGTGCCTGGAGTGTACGGGGGACAGGCGCTAATTCACCCCTCCACTTT
v_call: TRBV6-1; cdr3_length: 15; d_call: TRBD1; j_call: TRBJ1-1; clone_size: -; cdr3_aa: CASSEYRRGNPEAFF; cdr3_nt: TGTGCCAGCAGTGAATATCGCAGGGGGAATCCTGAAGCTTTCTTT
v_call: TRBV12-5; cdr3_length: 13; d_call: -; j_call: TRBJ1-2; clone_size: -; cdr3_aa: CASVLISYYGYTF; cdr3_nt: TGTGCTAGTGTCCTGATCTCTTACTATGGCTACACCTTC
v_call: TRBV19; cdr3_length: 15; d_call: TRBD1; j_call: TRBJ1-5; clone_size: few; cdr3_aa: CASSIGQGNNQPQHF; cdr3_nt: TGTGCCAGTAGTATCGGACAGGGGAACAATCAGCCCCAGCATTTT
v_call: TRBV19; cdr3_length: 15; d_call: -; j_call: TRBJ2-5; clone_size: -; cdr3_aa: CASSGGGAPRETQYF; cdr3_nt: TGTGCCAGTAGTGGAGGGGGGGCGCCGCGAGAGACCCAGTACTTC
v_call: TRBV11-2; cdr3_length: 14; d_call: -; j_call: TRBJ2-7; clone_size: few; cdr3_aa: CASSFADQGYEQYF; cdr3_nt: TGTGCCAGCAGCTTCGCCGACCAGGGCTACGAGCAGTACTTC
v_call: TRBV7-9; cdr3_length: 15; d_call: -; j_call: TRBJ2-7; clone_size: -; cdr3_aa: CASSLGRASSYEQYF; cdr3_nt: TGTGCCAGCAGCTTGGGACGGGCGAGCTCCTACGAGCAGTACTTC
v_call: TRBV4-1; cdr3_length: 18; d_call: -; j_call: TRBJ2-3; clone_size: -; cdr3_aa: CASSQERLARDYTDTQYF; cdr3_nt: TGCGCCAGCAGCCAAGAAAGGTTGGCCAGAGATTACACAGATACGCAGTATTTT
v_call: TRBV6-1; cdr3_length: 13; d_call: -; j_call: TRBJ1-5; clone_size: -; cdr3_aa: CASSDVYDQPQHF; cdr3_nt: TGTGCCAGCAGTGATGTCTATGATCAGCCCCAGCATTTT
v_call: TRBV5-4; cdr3_length: 14; d_call: -; j_call: TRBJ1-2; clone_size: -; cdr3_aa: CASSLWSSSRGYTF; cdr3_nt: TGTGCCAGCAGCTTGTGGTCTTCCTCTAGGGGCTACACCTTC
v_call: TRBV18; cdr3_length: 14; d_call: -; j_call: TRBJ1-4; clone_size: -; cdr3_aa: CASQPGATNEKLFF; cdr3_nt: TGTGCCAGCCAACCCGGTGCAACTAATGAAAAACTGTTTTTT
v_call: TRBV12-3/TRBV12-4; cdr3_length: 13; d_call: -; j_call: TRBJ2-1; clone_size: -; cdr3_aa: CASRYSAGNEQFF; cdr3_nt: TGTGCCAGCAGATACTCGGCTGGGAATGAGCAGTTCTTC
v_call: TRBV18; cdr3_length: 16; d_call: TRBD1; j_call: TRBJ2-1; clone_size: once; cdr3_aa: CASSHSRDRGQNEQFF; cdr3_nt: TGTGCCAGCTCACATTCCCGGGACAGGGGGCAGAATGAGCAGTTCTTC
v_call: TRBV21-1; cdr3_length: 17; d_call: -; j_call: TRBJ2-7; clone_size: -; cdr3_aa: CASSKGPRGSFSYEQYF; cdr3_nt: TGTGCCAGCAGCAAAGGTCCGCGGGGCAGCTTCTCCTACGAGCAGTACTTC
v_call: TRBV5-1; cdr3_length: 15; d_call: TRBD2; j_call: TRBJ2-7; clone_size: -; cdr3_aa: CASSLSSGGAPEQYF; cdr3_nt: TGCGCCAGCAGCTTGTCAAGCGGGGGGGCCCCCGAGCAGTACTTC
v_call: TRBV18; cdr3_length: 15; d_call: TRBD1; j_call: TRBJ2-2; clone_size: -; cdr3_aa: CASSRGTANTGELFF; cdr3_nt: TGTGCCAGCTCACGGGGGACAGCGAACACCGGGGAGCTGTTTTTT
v_call: TRBV18; cdr3_length: 13; d_call: TRBD1; j_call: TRBJ2-7; clone_size: -; cdr3_aa: CASSPGQDYEQYF; cdr3_nt: TGTGCCAGTTCGCCGGGACAGGACTACGAGCAGTACTTC
v_call: TRBV11-3; cdr3_length: 15; d_call: TRBD1; j_call: TRBJ2-7; clone_size: -; cdr3_aa: CASSTRDRNPYEQYF; cdr3_nt: TGTGCCAGCAGCACCCGGGACAGGAACCCTTACGAGCAGTACTTC
v_call: TRBV27; cdr3_length: 15; d_call: TRBD1; j_call: TRBJ2-7; clone_size: -; cdr3_aa: CASSSFGTGGYEQYF; cdr3_nt: TGTGCCAGCAGTTCATTCGGGACAGGGGGCTACGAGCAGTACTTC
v_call: TRBV2; cdr3_length: 15; d_call: -; j_call: TRBJ1-4; clone_size: -; cdr3_aa: CASSVEAAGDEKLFF; cdr3_nt: TGTGCCAGCAGTGTTGAGGCGGCAGGGGATGAAAAACTGTTTTTT
v_call: TRBV28; cdr3_length: 16; d_call: -; j_call: TRBJ1-1; clone_size: few; cdr3_aa: CASSPNTAGDVFKAFF; cdr3_nt: TGTGCCAGCAGTCCGAACACAGCGGGTGATGTGTTCAAAGCTTTCTTT
v_call: TRBV10-1; cdr3_length: 12; d_call: -; j_call: TRBJ1-1; clone_size: -; cdr3_aa: CASSEGDTEAFF; cdr3_nt: TGCGCCAGCAGTGAAGGGGACACTGAAGCTTTCTTT
v_call: TRBV5-1; cdr3_length: 15; d_call: -; j_call: TRBJ2-3; clone_size: few; cdr3_aa: CASSLGTVPTDTQYF; cdr3_nt: TGCGCCAGCAGCTTGGGGACAGTACCCACAGATACGCAGTATTTT
v_call: TRBV30; cdr3_length: 15; d_call: TRBD1; j_call: TRBJ1-5; clone_size: once; cdr3_aa: CAWSAPGTGNQPQHF; cdr3_nt: TGTGCCTGGAGTGCCCCTGGGACAGGAAATCAGCCCCAGCATTTT